This TCR beta chain was captured in a study of T cell repertoires in cytomegalovirus infection. Study summary: Well-studied HLA-B-restricted epitopes and recently identified HLA-C-restricted epitopes of CMV were both used in the study. Public TCR beta signatures provided an indication of both CMV infection and a matching HLA type.

TCRdb fed the reads into MiXCR, producing one record per CDR3 protein. This table holds about 480,000 distinct CDR3 sequences, about 33% found once. Findings and limits, study-wide: Clonotype analysis showed dominance of the ex vivo response by HLA-C-restricted CMV-specific TCR beta clonotypes.

This clonotype was seen a few times. Antigen: not known. Germline loops: CDR1 SGHTA, CDR2 FQGNSA. This CDR3 is 14 amino acids long. Trimming pared 4 bases from V and 8 bases from J, leaving 14 bases between. The chain combines TRBV7-2 with TRBJ1-4; D possibly corresponds to TRBD1 (5 bases). The TCR comes from a human donor in good health (CMV status not recorded). Some clones in this sample may be carry-over from other donors' samples. The sequences come from cultured PBMCs, collected from culture after CMV antigen stimulation. CDR3 residues: CASSSGGASEKLFF. DNA of the CDR3: TGTGCCAGCAGCTCTGGCGGGGCAAGCGAAAAACTGTTTTTT.